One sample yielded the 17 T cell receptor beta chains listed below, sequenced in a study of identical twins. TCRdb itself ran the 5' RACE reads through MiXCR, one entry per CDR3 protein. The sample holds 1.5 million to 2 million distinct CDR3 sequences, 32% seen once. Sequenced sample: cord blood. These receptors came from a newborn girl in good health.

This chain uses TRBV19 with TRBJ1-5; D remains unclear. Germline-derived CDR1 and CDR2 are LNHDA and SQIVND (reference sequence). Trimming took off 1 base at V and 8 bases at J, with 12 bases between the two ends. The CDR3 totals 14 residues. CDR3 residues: CASSIARERKPQHF. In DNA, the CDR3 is TGTGCCAGTAGTATAGCAAGGGAAAGGAAGCCCCAGCATTTT. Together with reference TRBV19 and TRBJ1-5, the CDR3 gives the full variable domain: DGGITQSPKYLFRKEGQNVTLSCEQNLNHDAMYWYRQDPGQGLRLIYYSQIVNDFQKGDIAEGYSVSREKKESFPLTVTSAQKNPTAFYLCASSIARERKPQHFGDGTRLSIL.

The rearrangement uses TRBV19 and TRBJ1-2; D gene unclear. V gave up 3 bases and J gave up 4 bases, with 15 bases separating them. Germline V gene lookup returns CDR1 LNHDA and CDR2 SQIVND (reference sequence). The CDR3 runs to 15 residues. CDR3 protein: CASSMPGRRPYGYTF. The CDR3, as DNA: TGTGCCAGTAGTATGCCGGGGAGACGTCCCTATGGCTACACCTTC. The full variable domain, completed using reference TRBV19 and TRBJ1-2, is DGGITQSPKYLFRKEGQNVTLSCEQNLNHDAMYWYRQDPGQGLRLIYYSQIVNDFQKGDIAEGYSVSREKKESFPLTVTSAQKNPTAFYLCASSMPGRRPYGYTFGSGTRLTVV.

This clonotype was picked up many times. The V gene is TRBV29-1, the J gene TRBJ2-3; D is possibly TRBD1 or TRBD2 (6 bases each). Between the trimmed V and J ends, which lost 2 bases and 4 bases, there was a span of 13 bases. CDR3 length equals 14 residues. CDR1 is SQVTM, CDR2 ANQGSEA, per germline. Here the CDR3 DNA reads TGCAGCGTTGAAAGGGGAAGGGGGGCAGATACGCAGTATTTT. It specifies CSVERGRGADTQYF.

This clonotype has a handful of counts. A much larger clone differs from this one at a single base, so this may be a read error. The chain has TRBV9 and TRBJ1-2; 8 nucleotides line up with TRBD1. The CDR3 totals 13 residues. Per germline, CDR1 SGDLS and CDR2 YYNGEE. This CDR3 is CASSVGTGYGCTF. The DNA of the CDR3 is TGTGCCAGCAGCGTAGGGACAGGGTATGGCTGCACCTTC.

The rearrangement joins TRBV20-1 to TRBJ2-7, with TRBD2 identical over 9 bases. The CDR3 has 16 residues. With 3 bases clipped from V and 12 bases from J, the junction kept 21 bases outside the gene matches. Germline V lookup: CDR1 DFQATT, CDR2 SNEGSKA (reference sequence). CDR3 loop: CSASPGLAQTGETRYF. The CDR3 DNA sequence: TGCAGTGCTAGCCCCGGACTAGCGCAAACTGGGGAGACCCGGTACTTC.

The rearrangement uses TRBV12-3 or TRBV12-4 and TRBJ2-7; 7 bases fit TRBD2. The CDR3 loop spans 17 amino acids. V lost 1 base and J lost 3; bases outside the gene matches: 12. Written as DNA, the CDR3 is TGTGCCAGCAGTTTAGACATTGGAGGACTAGGTGTCTACGAGCAGTACTTC. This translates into CASSLDIGGLGVYEQYF.

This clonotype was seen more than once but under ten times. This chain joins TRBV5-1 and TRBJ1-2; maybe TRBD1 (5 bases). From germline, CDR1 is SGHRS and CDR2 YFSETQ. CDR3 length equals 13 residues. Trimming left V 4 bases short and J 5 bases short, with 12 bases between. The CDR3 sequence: CASSRSREYGYTF. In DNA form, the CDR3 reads TGCGCCAGCAGCCGGAGCAGGGAGTATGGCTACACCTTC.

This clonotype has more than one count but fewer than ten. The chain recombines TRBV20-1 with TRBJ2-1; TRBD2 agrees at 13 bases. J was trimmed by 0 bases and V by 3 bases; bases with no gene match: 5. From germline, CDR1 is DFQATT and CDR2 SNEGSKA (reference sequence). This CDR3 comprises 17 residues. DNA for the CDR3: TGCAGTGCTAGGGGGACTAGCGGGGACAGCTCCTACAATGAGCAGTTCTTC. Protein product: CSARGTSGDSSYNEQFF.

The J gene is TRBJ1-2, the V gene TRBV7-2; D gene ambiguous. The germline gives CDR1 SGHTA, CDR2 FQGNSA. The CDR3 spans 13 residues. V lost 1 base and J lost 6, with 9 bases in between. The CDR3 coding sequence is TGTGCCAGCAGCTTAGTAAGGTCGGATGGCTACACCTTC. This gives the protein CASSLVRSDGYTF. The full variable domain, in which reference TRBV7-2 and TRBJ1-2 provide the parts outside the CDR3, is GAGVSQSPSNKVTEKGKDVELRCDPISGHTALYWYRQSLGQGLEFLIYFQGNSAPDKSGLPSDRFSAERTGGSVSTLTIQRTQQEDSAVYLCASSLVRSDGYTFGSGTRLTVV.

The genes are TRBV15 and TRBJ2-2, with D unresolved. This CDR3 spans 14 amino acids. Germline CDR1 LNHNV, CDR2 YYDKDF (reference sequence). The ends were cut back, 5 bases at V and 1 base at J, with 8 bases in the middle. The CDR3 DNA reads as TGTGCCACCAGCGTAGACGTGAACACCGGGGAGCTGTTTTTT. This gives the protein CATSVDVNTGELFF.

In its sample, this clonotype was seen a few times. The CDR3 DNA reads as TGTGCCAGCAGCTTAGGAGGTAGCGGGAGGCGAGAGCAGTACTTC. Protein: CASSLGGSGRREQYF. The chain employs TRBV7-2 and TRBJ2-7; 10 nucleotides line up with TRBD2. V lost 1 base to trimming and J lost 7 bases; unmatched junction nucleotides: 7. The CDR3 contains 15 residues. Germline V gene data show CDR1 as SGHTA and CDR2 as FQGNSA. The whole variable domain, remainder taken from reference TRBV7-2 and TRBJ2-7, is GAGVSQSPSNKVTEKGKDVELRCDPISGHTALYWYRQSLGQGLEFLIYFQGNSAPDKSGLPSDRFSAERTGGSVSTLTIQRTQQEDSAVYLCASSLGGSGRREQYFGPGTRLTVT.

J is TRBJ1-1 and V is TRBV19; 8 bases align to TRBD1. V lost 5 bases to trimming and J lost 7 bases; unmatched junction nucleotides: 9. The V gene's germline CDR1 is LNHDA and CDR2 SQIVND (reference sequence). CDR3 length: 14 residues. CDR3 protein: CASSVRQGAFEAFF. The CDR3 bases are TGTGCCAGTAGTGTTAGGCAGGGGGCCTTTGAAGCTTTCTTT.

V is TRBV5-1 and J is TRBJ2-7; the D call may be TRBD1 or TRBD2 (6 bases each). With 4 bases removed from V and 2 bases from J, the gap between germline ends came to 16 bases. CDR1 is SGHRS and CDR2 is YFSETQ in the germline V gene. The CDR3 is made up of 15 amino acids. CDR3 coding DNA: TGCGCCAGCAGCCGATACAGGGAGGCCACCTACGAGCAGTACTTC. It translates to CASSRYREATYEQYF. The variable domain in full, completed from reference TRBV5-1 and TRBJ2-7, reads KAGVTQTPRYLIKTRGQQVTLSCSPISGHRSVSWYQQTPGQGLQFLFEYFSETQRNKGNFPGRFSGRQFSNSRSEMNVSTLELGDSALYLCASSRYREATYEQYFGPGTRLTVT.

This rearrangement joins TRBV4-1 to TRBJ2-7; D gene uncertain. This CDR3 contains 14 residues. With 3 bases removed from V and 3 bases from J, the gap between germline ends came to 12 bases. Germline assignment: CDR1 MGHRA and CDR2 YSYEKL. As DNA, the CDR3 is TGCGCCAGCAGCCAGAATACCGGCGGCTACGAGCAGTACTTC. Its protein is CASSQNTGGYEQYF.

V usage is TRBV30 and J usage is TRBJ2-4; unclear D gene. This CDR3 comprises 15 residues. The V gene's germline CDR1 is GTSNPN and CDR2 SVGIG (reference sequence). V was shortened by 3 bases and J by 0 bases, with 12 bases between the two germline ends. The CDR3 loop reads CAWSLPSRAKNIQYF. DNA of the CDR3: TGTGCCTGGAGCCTTCCGTCCAGAGCCAAAAACATTCAGTACTTC. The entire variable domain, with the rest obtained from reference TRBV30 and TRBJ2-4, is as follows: SQTIHQWPATLVQPVGSPLSLECTVEGTSNPNLYWYRQAAGRGLQLLFYSVGIGQISSEVPQNLSASRPQDRQFILSSKKLLLSDSGFYLCAWSLPSRAKNIQYFGAGTRLSVL.

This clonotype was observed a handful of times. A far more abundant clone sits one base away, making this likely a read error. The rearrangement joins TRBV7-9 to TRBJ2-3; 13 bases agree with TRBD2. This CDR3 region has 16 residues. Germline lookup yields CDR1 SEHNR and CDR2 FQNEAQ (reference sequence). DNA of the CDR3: TGTGCCAGCAGCTTAGGACTAGCGGGGGGCACATATACGCAGTATTTT. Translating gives CASSLGLAGGTYTQYF.

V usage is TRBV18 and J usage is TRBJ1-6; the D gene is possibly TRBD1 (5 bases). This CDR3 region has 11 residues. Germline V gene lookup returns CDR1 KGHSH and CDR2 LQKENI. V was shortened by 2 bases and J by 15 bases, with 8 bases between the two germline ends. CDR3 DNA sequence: TGTGCCAGCTCACCAGGGACCGGCCTCCACTTT. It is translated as CASSPGTGLHF.